The clone carrying this T cell receptor (beta chain) has just a few counts. This sample stems from a study of blood T cell repertoires in COVID-19. In the study overall: PBMCs, B-cell-depleted T cells, or T cells provided the cDNA or gDNA that made up the material.

In the source study's methods: Amplification with reference gene primers provided the estimates of nucleated cell counts. TCRdb's copy holds only in-frame clones and misses some; the assay was immunoSEQ multiplex PCR. That table gives V, J and clone size, and the DNA gave D and trimming. The sample comprises some 82,000 clones, about 86% of which are singletons, and 30% to 45% rests with the top ten. The ends lost 6 bases at V and 0 bases at J; junction bases unmatched: 5. Germline values: CDR1 MNHEY, CDR2 SVGAGI. The CDR3 extends over 15 amino acids. This chain joins TRBV6-5 and TRBJ1-3; 7 bases align to TRBD1. The sequence derives from a man older than 75 with active or convalescent COVID-19. The sequencing sample was made of peripheral blood. CDR3 sequence reads: CASRQDRSSGNTIYF. The DNA for the CDR3 is TGTGCCAGCAGGCAGGACAGGAGCTCTGGAAACACCATATATTTT.